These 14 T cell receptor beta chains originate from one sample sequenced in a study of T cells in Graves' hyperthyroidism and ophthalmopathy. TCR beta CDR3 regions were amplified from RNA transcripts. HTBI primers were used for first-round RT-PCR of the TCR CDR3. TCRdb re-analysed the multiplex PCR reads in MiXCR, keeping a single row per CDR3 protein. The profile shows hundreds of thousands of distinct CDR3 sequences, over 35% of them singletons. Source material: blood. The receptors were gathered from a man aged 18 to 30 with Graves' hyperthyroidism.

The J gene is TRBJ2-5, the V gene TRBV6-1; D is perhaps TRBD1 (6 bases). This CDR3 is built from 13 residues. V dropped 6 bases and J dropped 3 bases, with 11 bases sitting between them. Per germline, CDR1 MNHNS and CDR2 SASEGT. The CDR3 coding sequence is TGTGCCAGCAGAGTGGCAGGGGAAGAGACCCAGTACTTC. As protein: CASRVAGEETQYF.

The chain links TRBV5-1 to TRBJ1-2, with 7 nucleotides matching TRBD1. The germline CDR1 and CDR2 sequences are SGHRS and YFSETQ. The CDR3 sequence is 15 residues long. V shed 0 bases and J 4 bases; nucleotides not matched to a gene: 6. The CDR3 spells CASSLDSGQSYGYTF. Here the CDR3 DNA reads TGCGCCAGCAGCTTGGACTCGGGACAGAGCTATGGCTACACCTTC.

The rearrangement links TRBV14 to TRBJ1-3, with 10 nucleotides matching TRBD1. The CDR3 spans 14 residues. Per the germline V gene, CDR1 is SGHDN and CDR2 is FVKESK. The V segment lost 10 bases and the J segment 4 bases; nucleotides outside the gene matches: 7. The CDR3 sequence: CANGGTGDGNTIYF. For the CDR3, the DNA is TGTGCCAACGGAGGGACAGGGGACGGAAACACCATATATTTT.

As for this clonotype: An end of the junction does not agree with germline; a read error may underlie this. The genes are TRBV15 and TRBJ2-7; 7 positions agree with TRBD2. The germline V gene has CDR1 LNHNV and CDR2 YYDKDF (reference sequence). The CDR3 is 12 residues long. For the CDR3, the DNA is TGTGCCACTAGCGGGTACTCCTCCGAGCAGTACTTC. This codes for CATSGYSSEQYF.

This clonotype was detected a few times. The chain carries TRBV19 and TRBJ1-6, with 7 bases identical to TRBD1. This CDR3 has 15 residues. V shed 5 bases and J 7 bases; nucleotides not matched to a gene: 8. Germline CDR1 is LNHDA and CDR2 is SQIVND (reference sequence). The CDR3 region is CASSARTGENSPLHF. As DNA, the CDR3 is TGTGCCAGTAGTGCTCGGACAGGCGAGAATTCACCCCTCCACTTT.

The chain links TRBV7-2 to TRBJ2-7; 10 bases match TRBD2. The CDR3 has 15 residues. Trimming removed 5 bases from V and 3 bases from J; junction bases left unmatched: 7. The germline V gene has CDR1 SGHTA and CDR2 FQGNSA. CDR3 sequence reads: CASSLLAGEVYEQYF. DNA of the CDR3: TGTGCCAGCAGCCTCCTAGCGGGAGAGGTCTACGAGCAGTACTTC.

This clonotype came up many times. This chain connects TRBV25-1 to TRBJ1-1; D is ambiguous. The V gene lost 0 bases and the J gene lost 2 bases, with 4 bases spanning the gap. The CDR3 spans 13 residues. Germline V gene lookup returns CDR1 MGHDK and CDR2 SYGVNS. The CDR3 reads CASSEYGNTEAFF. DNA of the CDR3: TGTGCCAGCAGTGAATACGGAAACACTGAAGCTTTCTTT.

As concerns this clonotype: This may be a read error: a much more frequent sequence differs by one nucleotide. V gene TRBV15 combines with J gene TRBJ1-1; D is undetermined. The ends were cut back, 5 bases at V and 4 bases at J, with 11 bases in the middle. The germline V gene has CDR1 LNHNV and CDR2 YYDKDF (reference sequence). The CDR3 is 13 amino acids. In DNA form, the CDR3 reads TGTGCCACCAGCCTAAGCGGGAGCACTGAAGCTTTCTTT. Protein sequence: CATSLSGSTEAFF.

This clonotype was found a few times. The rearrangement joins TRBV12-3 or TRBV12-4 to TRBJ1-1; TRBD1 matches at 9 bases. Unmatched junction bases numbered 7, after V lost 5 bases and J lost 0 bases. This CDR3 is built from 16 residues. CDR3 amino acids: CASSLKTGGLNTEAFF. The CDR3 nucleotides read TGTGCCAGCAGTCTTAAGACAGGGGGTTTGAACACTGAAGCTTTCTTT.

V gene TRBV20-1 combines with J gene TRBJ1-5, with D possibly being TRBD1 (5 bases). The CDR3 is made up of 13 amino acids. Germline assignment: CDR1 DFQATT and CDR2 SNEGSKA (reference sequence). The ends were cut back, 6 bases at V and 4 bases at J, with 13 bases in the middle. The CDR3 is CSAGTVPNQPQHF. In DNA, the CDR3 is TGCAGTGCCGGGACGGTCCCTAATCAGCCCCAGCATTTT.

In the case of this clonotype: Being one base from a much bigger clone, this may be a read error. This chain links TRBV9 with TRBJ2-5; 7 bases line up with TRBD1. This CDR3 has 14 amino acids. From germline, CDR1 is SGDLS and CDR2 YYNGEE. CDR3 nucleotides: TGTGCCGGCAGCTCCACAGGGGTGGGGGAGACCCAGTACTTC. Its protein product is CAGSSTGVGETQYF.

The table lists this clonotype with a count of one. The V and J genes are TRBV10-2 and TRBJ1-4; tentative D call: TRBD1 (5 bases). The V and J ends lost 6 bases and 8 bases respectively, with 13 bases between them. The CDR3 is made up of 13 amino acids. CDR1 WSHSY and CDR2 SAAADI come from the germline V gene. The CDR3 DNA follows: TGCGCCAGCAGAGCCGGGGGAAGGGAAAAACTGTTTTTT. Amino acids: CASRAGGREKLFF.

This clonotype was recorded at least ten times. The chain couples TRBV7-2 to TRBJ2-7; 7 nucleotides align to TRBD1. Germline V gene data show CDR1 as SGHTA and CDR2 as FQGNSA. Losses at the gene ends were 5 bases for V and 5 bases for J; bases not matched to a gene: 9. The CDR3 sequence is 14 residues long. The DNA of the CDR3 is TGTGCCAGCAGCCGACAGGGAAGTTTAGACGAGCAGTACTTC. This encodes CASSRQGSLDEQYF. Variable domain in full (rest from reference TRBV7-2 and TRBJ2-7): GAGVSQSPSNKVTEKGKDVELRCDPISGHTALYWYRQSLGQGLEFLIYFQGNSAPDKSGLPSDRFSAERTGGSVSTLTIQRTQQEDSAVYLCASSRQGSLDEQYFGPGTRLTVT.

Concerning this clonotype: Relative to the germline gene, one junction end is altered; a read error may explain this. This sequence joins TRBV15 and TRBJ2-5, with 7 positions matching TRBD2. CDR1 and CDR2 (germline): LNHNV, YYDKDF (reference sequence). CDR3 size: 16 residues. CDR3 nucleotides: TGTGCCACCAGCGGAGCTACTAGCGCAGAGGGAGAGACCCGGTACTTC. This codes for CATSGATSAEGETRYF.